Given below is one T cell receptor (beta chain) in context. Its target is not known. The J segment lost 3 bases and the V segment lost 5 bases, leaving 9 bases of the junction unmatched. The germline CDR1 and CDR2 sequences are MNHEY and SVGAGI. The CDR3 contains 16 residues. This specimen belongs to a study of T cell repertoires in cytomegalovirus infection. Study-wide background: Matching HLA type and CMV infection were both indicated by public TCR beta signatures. Study-wide results and caveats: The cumulative frequency of public TCR beta families identified carriers of CMV plus the relevant HLA. CMV-specific TCR beta clonotypes restricted by HLA-C were the ones dominating the ex vivo response.

A single record per CDR3 protein comes from TCRdb applying MiXCR to the reads. Of around 740,000 distinct CDR3 sequences in the sample, about a third are singletons; the top ten hold under 3%. The chain employs TRBV6-5 and TRBJ2-3, with 9 positions matching TRBD2. This sequence originates from a human donor in good health (CMV status not recorded). Some clones in this sample may be carry-over from other donors' samples. The sequencing input was PBMCs. Here the CDR3 DNA reads TGTGCCAGCAGTCGGATAGCGGGAGTTCCTACAGATACGCAGTATTTT. It encodes CASSRIAGVPTDTQYF.